This T cell receptor beta chain originates from a study of T-cell reconstitution after alpha-beta-depleted transplantation in children. This clonotype was detected ten times or more. Unique molecular identifiers were incorporated when the TCRbeta library was constructed. TCRdb called the PCR reads again in MiXCR, with one record for every CDR3 protein. Here the sample spans some 75,000 distinct CDR3 sequences, about 6.7% being singletons. The CDR3 runs 14 residues. Germline CDR1 is SQVTM and CDR2 is ANQGSEA. Trimming removed 5 bases from V and 7 bases from J; junction bases left unmatched: 12. The clonotype originates from a human donor who donated a stem cell graft to a child with acute lymphoblastic leukemia. The sequencing used PBMCs from the stem cell graft donor, collected from the stem cell graft. This sequence joins TRBV29-1 and TRBJ1-2; TRBD1 matches at 8 bases. CDR3 loop: CSVSFRQGLSGYTF. The CDR3 region has the DNA TGCAGCGTTAGCTTTCGACAGGGGTTGTCTGGCTACACCTTC.